The T cell receptor (beta chain) described here comes from a study of T cell repertoires in aging, cancer and after chemotherapy. Germline CDR1 reads MNHEY; CDR2 reads SVGAGI. The CDR3 covers 16 residues. The V and J ends lost 4 bases and 4 bases respectively, with 19 bases between them. A mixed TRB-A/B primer pool amplified rearranged TRB by multiplex touch-down PCR. TCRdb reanalysed the multiplex PCR reads using MiXCR and keeps one entry per CDR3 protein. The table shows some 9,900 distinct CDR3 sequences, with approximately 30% occurring only once. Concerning this clonotype: Its antigen is unidentified.

Findings and caveats of the study: Loss of evenness, beyond lost richness, contributed to age-related TCR diversity decline in cancer patients.

Amplification of TCR beta used genomic DNA extracted from peripheral blood. The sequenced sample consisted of blood. The receptor comes from a human donor in good health. The V call is TRBV6-5, the J call TRBJ1-1; D not certain. As DNA, the CDR3 is TGTGCCAGCAGTTCCCCCCTAGCGGGCTTTGGCACTGAAGCTTTCTTT. Residues: CASSSPLAGFGTEAFF.